This TCR beta chain was obtained from a study of Graves' ophthalmopathy and Graves' hyperthyroidism. Findings of the study overall: With just under 90% sensitivity and around 81% specificity, a 13-signature model separated ophthalmopathy from stable hyperthyroidism.

V was trimmed by 5 bases and J by 6 bases, leaving 13 bases between them. Germline CDR1 reads SGHTA; CDR2 reads FQGNSA. The CDR3 has 14 residues. Beta-chain TCR CDR3 regions were amplified from RNA transcripts. HTBI primers primed a first-round RT-PCR, and a second-round multiplex PCR followed. TCRdb used MiXCR to reprocess the multiplex PCR reads, holding one entry per CDR3 protein. Seen here are a few hundred thousand distinct CDR3 sequences, 15% to 20% observed once, and the top ten hold 9% to 15%. This clonotype has a count of ten or more. Its antigen is currently unknown. The origin of this receptor is an adult man with Graves' ophthalmopathy. The gene calls are TRBV7-2 and TRBJ2-2; D call uncertain. Sequences were obtained from peripheral blood. The CDR3, as DNA: TGTGCCAGCAGCCTGGGTGCGGCCTCCGGGGAGCTGTTTTTT. Its translation: CASSLGAASGELFF.